Listed below are T cell receptor beta chains from one sample, sequenced in a study of blood T cell repertoires in COVID-19. The table came from immunoSEQ multiplex PCR; TCRdb's copy has only in-frame clones and leaves some out. This table has more than 55,000 clones, 85% to 90% appearing once. What was sequenced was peripheral blood. All receptors derive from a woman in her sixties or seventies with COVID-19, enrolled during active disease. CDR3s include the opening cysteine and the closing phenylalanine or tryptophan. The D gene is left open where the match is weak.

V gene,D gene,J gene,CDR3 protein,CDR3 DNA
TRBV12-2,.,TRBJ2-1,CASRLEAESVYNEQFF,TGTGCAAGTCGCTTAGAGGCGGAGAGTGTCTACAATGAGCAGTTCTTC
TRBV19,.,TRBJ1-2,CASSMARYGYTF,TGTGCCAGTAGTATGGCCCGTTATGGCTACACCTTC
TRBV5-1,TRBD2,TRBJ2-1,CASRAGGGYNEQFF,TGCGCCAGCCGAGCGGGAGGGGGCTACAATGAGCAGTTCTTC
TRBV4-3,.,TRBJ1-2,CASSQDGQGYYGYTF,TGCGCCAGCAGCCAAGATGGGCAGGGGTACTATGGCTACACCTTC
TRBV7-2,.,TRBJ1-5,CASSLVSQGGGQPQHF,TGTGCCAGCAGCTTAGTGAGTCAGGGAGGGGGTCAGCCCCAGCATTTT
TRBV10-3,.,TRBJ1-6,CAISESKPRGNSPLHF,TGTGCCATCAGTGAGTCCAAGCCGCGGGGGAATTCACCCCTCCACTTT
TRBV18,.,TRBJ1-3,CASSPGSGYSGNTIYF,TGTGCCAGCTCACCGGGTTCAGGCTACTCTGGAAACACCATATATTTT
TRBV5-1,TRBD2,TRBJ2-3,CASSLGPSGRDTQYF,TGCGCCAGCAGCTTGGGTCCTAGCGGGAGGGATACGCAGTATTTT
TRBV7-6,TRBD2,TRBJ2-7,CASSTATSGAYEQYF,TGTGCCAGCAGCACAGCGACTAGCGGAGCCTACGAGCAGTACTTC
TRBV5-1,.,TRBJ2-5,CASSLGLRGQETQYF,TGCGCCAGCAGCTTGGGTCTCCGGGGGCAAGAGACCCAGTACTTC
TRBV24-1,TRBD1,TRBJ2-7,CATSDTLQGAYEQYF,TGTGCCACCAGTGATACCCTACAGGGGGCCTACGAGCAGTACTTC
TRBV28,TRBD1,TRBJ2-5,CASSLLGQGEETQYF,TGTGCCAGCAGTTTACTTGGACAGGGGGAAGAGACCCAGTACTTC
TRBV14,TRBD2,TRBJ2-3,CASSQPTSGSDSSTDTQYF,TGTGCCAGCAGCCAACCGACTAGCGGGAGTGATTCTAGCACAGATACGCAGTATTTT